This T cell receptor beta chain was sequenced during a study of CD8 T cells in Susac syndrome. The multiple sclerosis controls were treatment-naive patients affected by stable or active relapsing-remitting disease. The CD8+ and CD4+ T cells were isolated magnetically using a negative isolation approach, whereas the TEMRA cells were enriched by FACS. There are 12 residues in the CDR3. V lost 5 bases and J 10 bases, leaving 14 bases between the germline ends. Germline V gene sequence: CDR1 MNHEY, CDR2 SMNVEV (reference sequence). RNA in amounts of roughly 0.45 to 1 ug was reverse transcribed with random hexamers. One entry per CDR3 protein, called by TCRdb with MiXCR from the immunoSEQ multiplex PCR reads. The repertoire holds around 170,000 distinct CDR3 sequences, with about 95% as singletons.

This TCR came from a human donor with multiple sclerosis. Source material: CD8+ T cells from PBMCs. The rearrangement uses TRBV27 and TRBJ1-1, with D possibly being TRBD1 (5 bases). Written as DNA, the CDR3 is TGTGCCAGCAGTCCGGGGCGGGTTCCAGCTTTCTTT. Translating gives CASSPGRVPAFF.